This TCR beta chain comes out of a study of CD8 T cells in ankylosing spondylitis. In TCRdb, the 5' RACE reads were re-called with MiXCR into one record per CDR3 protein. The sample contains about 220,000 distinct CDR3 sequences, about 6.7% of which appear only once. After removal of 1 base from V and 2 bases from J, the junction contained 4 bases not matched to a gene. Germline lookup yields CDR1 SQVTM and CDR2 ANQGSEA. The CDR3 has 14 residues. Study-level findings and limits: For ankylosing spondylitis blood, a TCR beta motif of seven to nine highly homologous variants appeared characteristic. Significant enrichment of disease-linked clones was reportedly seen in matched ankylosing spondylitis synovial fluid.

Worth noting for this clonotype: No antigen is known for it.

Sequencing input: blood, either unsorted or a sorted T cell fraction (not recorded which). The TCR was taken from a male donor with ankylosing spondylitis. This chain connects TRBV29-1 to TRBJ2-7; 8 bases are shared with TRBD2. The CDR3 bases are TGCAGCGTTGAAGTAGCGGGACCCGCCTACGAGCAGTACTTC. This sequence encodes CSVEVAGPAYEQYF.